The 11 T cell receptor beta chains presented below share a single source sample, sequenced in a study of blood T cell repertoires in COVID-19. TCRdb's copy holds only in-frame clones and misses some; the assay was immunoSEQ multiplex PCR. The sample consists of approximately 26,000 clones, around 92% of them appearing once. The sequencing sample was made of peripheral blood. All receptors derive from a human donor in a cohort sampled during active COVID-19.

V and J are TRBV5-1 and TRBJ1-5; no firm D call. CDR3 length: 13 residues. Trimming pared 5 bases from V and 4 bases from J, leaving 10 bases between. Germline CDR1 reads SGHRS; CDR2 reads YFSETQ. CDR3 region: CASRTAENQPQHF. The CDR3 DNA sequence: TGCGCCAGCAGAACAGCCGAGAATCAGCCCCAGCATTTT.

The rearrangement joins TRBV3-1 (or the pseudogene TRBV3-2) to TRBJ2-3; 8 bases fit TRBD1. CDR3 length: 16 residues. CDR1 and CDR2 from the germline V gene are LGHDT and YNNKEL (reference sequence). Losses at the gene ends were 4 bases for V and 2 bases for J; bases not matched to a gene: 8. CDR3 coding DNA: TGTGCCAGCAGCCCCCGGACAGGGAAGATCACAGATACGCAGTATTTT. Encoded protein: CASSPRTGKITDTQYF.

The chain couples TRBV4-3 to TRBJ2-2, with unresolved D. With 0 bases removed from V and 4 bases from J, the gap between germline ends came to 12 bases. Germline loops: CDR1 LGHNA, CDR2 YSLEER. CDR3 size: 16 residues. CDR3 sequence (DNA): TGCGCCAGCAGCCAAGATATGGCAGGTCGCACCGGGGAGCTGTTTTTT. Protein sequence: CASSQDMAGRTGELFF.

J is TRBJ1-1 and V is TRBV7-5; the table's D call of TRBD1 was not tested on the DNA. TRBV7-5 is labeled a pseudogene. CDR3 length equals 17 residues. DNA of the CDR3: TGTGTCAGAAGCTTATGGCACGAAAGAAATCAGGGGACTGAAGCTTTCTTT. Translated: CVRSLWHERNQGTEAFF.

The CDR3 protein is CASSQVGQGAGEQYF. DNA of the CDR3: TGTGCCAGCAGCCAAGTAGGGCAGGGGGCGGGAGAGCAGTACTTC. The chain recombines TRBV3-1 (or the pseudogene TRBV3-2) with TRBJ2-7; 8 positions match TRBD1. Per the germline V gene, CDR1 is LGHDT and CDR2 is YNNKEL (reference sequence). The V segment lost 1 base and the J segment 7 bases; nucleotides outside the gene matches: 9. The CDR3 sequence is 15 residues long.

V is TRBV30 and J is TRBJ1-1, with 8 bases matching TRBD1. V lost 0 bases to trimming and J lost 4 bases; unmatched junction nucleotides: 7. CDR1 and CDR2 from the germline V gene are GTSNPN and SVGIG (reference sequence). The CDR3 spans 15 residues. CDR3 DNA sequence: TGTGCCTGGAGTGTAGGGTTAGACAGGGGCACTGAAGCTTTCTTT. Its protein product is CAWSVGLDRGTEAFF.

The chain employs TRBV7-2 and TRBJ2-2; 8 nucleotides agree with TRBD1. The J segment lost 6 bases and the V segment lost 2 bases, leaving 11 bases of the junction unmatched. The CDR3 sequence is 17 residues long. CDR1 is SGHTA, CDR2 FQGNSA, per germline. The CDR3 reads CASSLRTGQGRAGELFF. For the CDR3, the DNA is TGTGCCAGCAGCTTACGGACAGGGCAAGGTAGAGCCGGGGAGCTGTTTTTT.

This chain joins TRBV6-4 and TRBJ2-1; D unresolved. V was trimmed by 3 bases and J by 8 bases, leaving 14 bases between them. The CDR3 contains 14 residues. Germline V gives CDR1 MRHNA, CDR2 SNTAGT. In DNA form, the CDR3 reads TGTGCCAGCAGTGAAGGAGATAGCATGTATGAGCAGTTCTTC. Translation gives CASSEGDSMYEQFF.

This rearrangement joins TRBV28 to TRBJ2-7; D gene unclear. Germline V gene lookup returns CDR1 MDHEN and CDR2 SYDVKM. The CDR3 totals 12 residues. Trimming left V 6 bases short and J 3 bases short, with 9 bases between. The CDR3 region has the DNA TGTGCCAGCAGATCTACGCACTACGAGCAGTACTTC. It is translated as CASRSTHYEQYF.

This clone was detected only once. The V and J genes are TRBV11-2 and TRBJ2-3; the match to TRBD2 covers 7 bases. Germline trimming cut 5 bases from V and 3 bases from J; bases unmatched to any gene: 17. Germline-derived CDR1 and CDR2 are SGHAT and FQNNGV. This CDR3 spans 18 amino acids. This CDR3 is CASSLRHPREVRTDTQYF. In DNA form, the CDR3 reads TGTGCCAGCAGCCTTAGACATCCACGGGAGGTTAGGACAGATACGCAGTATTTT. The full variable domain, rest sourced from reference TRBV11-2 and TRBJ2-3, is EAGVAQSPRYKIIEKRQSVAFWCNPISGHATLYWYQQILGQGPKLLIQFQNNGVVDDSQLPKDRFSAERLKGVDSTLKIQPAKLEDSAVYLCASSLRHPREVRTDTQYFGPGTRLTVL.

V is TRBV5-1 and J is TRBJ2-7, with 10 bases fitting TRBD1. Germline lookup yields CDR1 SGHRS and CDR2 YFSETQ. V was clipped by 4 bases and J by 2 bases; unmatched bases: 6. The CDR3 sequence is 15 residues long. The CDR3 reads CASSRGTGETYEQYF. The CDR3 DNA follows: TGCGCCAGCAGCCGAGGGACAGGGGAAACCTACGAGCAGTACTTC. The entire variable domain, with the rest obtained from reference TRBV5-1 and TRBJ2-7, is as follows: KAGVTQTPRYLIKTRGQQVTLSCSPISGHRSVSWYQQTPGQGLQFLFEYFSETQRNKGNFPGRFSGRQFSNSRSEMNVSTLELGDSALYLCASSRGTGETYEQYFGPGTRLTVT.